What follows describes a single T cell receptor (beta chain). This sample was taken from a study of blood T cell repertoires in COVID-19. Only in-frame clones appear in the TCRdb table, and some are missing; sequencing was by immunoSEQ multiplex PCR. This sample yields over 200,000 clones, of which approximately 87% are seen a single time; 3.1% belongs to the top ten. The TCR was taken from a woman in her forties or fifties in a cohort exposed to, infected with or recovered from COVID-19 (not recorded which). The specimen sequenced was PBMCs or T cells enriched from blood (not recorded which).

This CDR3 is CASSVGGTGADTIYF. For the CDR3, the DNA is TGTGCCAGCAGCGTAGGTGGTACAGGGGCGGACACCATATATTTT. The chain employs TRBV9 and TRBJ1-3; 7 nucleotides align to TRBD1. The CDR3 is 15 residues long. In germline, CDR1 is SGDLS, CDR2 YYNGEE. V was pared by 0 bases and J by 8 bases, with 8 bases of the junction left unmatched.